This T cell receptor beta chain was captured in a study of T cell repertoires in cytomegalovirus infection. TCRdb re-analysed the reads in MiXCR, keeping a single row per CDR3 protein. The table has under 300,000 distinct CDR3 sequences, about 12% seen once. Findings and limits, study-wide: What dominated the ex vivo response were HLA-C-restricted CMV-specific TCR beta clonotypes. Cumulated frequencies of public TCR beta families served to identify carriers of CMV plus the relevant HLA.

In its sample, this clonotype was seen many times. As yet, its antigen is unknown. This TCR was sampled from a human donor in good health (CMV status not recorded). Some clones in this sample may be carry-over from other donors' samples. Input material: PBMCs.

Written as DNA, the CDR3 is TGTGCCAGCAGCCCGCAGGGGTACAATCAGCCCCAGCATTTT. Residues: CASSPQGYNQPQHF. The gene calls are TRBV28 and TRBJ1-5; weak D call: TRBD1 (6 bases). In germline, CDR1 is MDHEN, CDR2 SYDVKM. Trimming took off 6 bases at V and 3 bases at J, with 12 bases between the two ends. The CDR3 is 14 residues long.